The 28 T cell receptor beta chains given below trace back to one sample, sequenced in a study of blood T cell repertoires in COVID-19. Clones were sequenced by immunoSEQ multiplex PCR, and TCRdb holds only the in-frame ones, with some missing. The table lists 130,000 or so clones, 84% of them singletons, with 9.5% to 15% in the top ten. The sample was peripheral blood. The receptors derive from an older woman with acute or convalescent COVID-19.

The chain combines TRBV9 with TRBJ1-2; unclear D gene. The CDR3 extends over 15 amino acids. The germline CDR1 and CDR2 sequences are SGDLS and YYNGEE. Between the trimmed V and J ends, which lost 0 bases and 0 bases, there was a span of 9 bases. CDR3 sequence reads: CASSVAERSNYGYTF. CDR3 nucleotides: TGTGCCAGCAGCGTAGCTGAGCGGTCTAACTATGGCTACACCTTC.

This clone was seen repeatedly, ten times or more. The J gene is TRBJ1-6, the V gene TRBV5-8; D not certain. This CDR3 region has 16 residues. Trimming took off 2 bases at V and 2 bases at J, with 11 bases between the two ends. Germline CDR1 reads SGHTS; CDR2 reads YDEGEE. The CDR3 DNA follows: TGTGCCAGCAGCTTAGATACAGCAACCTATAATTCACCCCTCCACTTT. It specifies CASSLDTATYNSPLHF.

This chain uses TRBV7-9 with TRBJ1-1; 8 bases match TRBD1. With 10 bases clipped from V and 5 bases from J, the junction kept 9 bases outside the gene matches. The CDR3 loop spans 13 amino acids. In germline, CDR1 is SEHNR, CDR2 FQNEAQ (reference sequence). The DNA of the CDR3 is TGTGCCACCTCCGACAGGGGTTGGACTGAAGCTTTCTTT. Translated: CATSDRGWTEAFF.

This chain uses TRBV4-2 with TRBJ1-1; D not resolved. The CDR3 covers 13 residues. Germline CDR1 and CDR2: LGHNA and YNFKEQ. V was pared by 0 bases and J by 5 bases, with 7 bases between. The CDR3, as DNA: TGTGCCAGCAGCCAAGAGTCCAGAACTGAAGCTTTCTTT. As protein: CASSQESRTEAFF.

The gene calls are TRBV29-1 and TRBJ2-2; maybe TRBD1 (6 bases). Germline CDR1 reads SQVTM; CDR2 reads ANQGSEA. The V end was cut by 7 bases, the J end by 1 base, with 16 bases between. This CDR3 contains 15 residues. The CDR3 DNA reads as TGCAGCGCCATCATGGGGACATTGAACACCGGGGAGCTGTTTTTT. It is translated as CSAIMGTLNTGELFF.

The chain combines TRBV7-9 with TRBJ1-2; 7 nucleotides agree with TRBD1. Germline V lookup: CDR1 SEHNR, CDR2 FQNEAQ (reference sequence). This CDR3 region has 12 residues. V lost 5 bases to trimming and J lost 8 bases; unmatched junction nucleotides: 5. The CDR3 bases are TGTGCCAGCAGCCTTGACAGGGACGGCTACACCTTC. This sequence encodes CASSLDRDGYTF.

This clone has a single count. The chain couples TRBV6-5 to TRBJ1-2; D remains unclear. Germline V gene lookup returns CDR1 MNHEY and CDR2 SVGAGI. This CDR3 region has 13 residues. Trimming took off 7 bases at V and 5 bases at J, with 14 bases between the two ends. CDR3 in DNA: TGTGCCAGCATCGGCGGGGTAGGGTATGGCTACACCTTC. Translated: CASIGGVGYGYTF.

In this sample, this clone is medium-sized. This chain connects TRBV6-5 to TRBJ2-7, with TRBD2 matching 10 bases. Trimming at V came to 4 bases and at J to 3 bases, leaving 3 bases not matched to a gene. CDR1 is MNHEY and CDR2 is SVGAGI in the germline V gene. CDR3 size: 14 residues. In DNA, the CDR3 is TGTGCCAGCAGTTTAGCGGGGGGTGACTACGAGCAGTACTTC. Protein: CASSLAGGDYEQYF.

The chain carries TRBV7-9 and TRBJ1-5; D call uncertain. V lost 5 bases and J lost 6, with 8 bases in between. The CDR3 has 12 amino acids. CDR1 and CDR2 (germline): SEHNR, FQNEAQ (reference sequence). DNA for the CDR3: TGTGCCAGCAGCGCCATCGGTCAGCCCCAGCATTTT. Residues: CASSAIGQPQHF.

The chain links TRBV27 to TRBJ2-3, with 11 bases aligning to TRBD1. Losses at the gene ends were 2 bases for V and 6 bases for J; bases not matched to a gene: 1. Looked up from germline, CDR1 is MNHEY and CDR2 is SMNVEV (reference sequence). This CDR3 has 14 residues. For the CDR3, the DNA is TGTGCCAGCAGTTTAGGACAGGGGGCGGATACGCAGTATTTT. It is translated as CASSLGQGADTQYF.

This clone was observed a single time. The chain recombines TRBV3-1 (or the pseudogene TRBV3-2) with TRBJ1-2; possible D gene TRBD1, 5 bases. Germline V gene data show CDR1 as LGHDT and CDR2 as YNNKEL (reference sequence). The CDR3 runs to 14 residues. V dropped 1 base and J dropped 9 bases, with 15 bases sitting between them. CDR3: CASSQGLGSGSYTF. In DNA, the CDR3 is TGTGCCAGCAGCCAAGGCCTAGGCTCAGGGAGCTACACCTTC.

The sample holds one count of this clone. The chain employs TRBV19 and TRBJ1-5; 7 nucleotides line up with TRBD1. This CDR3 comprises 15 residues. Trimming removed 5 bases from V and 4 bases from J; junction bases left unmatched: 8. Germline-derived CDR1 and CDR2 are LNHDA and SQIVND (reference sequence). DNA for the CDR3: TGTGCCAGTAGTGGGCCAGACAGGGATAATCAGCCCCAGCATTTT. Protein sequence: CASSGPDRDNQPQHF. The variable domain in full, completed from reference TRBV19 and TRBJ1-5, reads DGGITQSPKYLFRKEGQNVTLSCEQNLNHDAMYWYRQDPGQGLRLIYYSQIVNDFQKGDIAEGYSVSREKKESFPLTVTSAQKNPTAFYLCASSGPDRDNQPQHFGDGTRLSIL.

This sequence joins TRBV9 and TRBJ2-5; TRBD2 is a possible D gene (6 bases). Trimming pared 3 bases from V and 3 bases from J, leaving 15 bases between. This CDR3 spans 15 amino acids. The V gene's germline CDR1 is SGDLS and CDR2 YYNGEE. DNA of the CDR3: TGTGCCAGCAGCGCCCTGGGGGGATACGAAGAGACCCAGTACTTC. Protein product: CASSALGGYEETQYF. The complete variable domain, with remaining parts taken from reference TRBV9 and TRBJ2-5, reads DSGVTQTPKHLITATGQRVTLRCSPRSGDLSVYWYQQSLDQGLQFLIQYYNGEERAKGNILERFSAQQFPDLHSELNLSSLELGDSALYFCASSALGGYEETQYFGPGTRLLVL.

The CDR3: CASSTGGLISEAFF. The CDR3, as DNA: TGTGCCAGTAGTACAGGGGGCCTCATCTCTGAAGCTTTCTTT. This chain joins TRBV19 and TRBJ1-1; 8 bases align to TRBD1. The CDR3 totals 14 residues. V lost 4 bases to trimming and J lost 6 bases; unmatched junction nucleotides: 7. Germline V gives CDR1 LNHDA, CDR2 SQIVND (reference sequence).

DNA of the CDR3: TGTGCCAGCAGGCAGCCGGGACAGGGCTCCTCTGGGGCCAACGTCCTGACTTTC. Translation: CASRQPGQGSSGANVLTF. This sequence joins TRBV27 and TRBJ2-6; 9 nucleotides line up with TRBD1. There are 18 residues in the CDR3. The trim removed 6 bases at V and 0 bases at J, leaving 9 bases unmatched. Germline lookup yields CDR1 MNHEY and CDR2 SMNVEV (reference sequence).

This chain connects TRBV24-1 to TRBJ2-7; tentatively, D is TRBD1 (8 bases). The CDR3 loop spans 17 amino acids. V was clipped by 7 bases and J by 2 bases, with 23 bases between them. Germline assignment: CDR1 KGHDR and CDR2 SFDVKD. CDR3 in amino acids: CATSSAINRGGAYEQYF. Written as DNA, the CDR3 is TGTGCCACCAGCAGCGCCATAAACAGGGGGGGAGCCTACGAGCAGTACTTC.

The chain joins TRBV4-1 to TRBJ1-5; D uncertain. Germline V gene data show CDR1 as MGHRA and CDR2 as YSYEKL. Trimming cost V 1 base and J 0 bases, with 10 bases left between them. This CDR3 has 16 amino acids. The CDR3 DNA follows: TGCGCCAGCAGCCAAGTAAATCGGTATAGCAATCAGCCCCAGCATTTT. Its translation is CASSQVNRYSNQPQHF.

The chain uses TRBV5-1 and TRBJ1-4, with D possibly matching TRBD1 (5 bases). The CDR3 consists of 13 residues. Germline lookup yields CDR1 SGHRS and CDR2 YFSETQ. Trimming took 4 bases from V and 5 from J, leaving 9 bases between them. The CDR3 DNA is TGCGCCAGCAGCCAGACAGAGAATGAAAAACTGTTTTTT. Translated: CASSQTENEKLFF.

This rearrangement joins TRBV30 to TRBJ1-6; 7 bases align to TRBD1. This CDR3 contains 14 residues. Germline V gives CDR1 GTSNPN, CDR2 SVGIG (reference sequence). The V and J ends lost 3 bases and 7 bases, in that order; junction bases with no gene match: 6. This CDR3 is CAWSPGQTNSPLHF. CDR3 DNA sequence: TGTGCCTGGAGCCCGGGACAGACAAATTCACCCCTCCACTTT.

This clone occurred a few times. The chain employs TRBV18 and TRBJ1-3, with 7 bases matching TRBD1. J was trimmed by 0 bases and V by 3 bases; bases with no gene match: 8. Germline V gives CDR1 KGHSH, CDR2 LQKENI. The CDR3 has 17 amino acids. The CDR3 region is CASSPSRTGSSGNTIYF. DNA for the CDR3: TGTGCCAGCTCACCTTCGAGGACAGGCTCCTCTGGAAACACCATATATTTT.

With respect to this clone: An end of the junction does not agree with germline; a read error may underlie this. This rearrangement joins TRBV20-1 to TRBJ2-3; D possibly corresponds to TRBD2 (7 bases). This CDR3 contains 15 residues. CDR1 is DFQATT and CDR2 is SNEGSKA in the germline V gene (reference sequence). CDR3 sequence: CSASLPGGGTDTQYF. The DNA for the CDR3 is TGCAGTGCTAGTCTCCCGGGCGGGGGCACGGATACGCAGTATTTT.

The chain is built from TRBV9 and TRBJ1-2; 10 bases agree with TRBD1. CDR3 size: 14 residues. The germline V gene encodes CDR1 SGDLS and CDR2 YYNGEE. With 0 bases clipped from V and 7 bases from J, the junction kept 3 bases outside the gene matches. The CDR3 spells CASSVAGQGFGYTF. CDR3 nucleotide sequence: TGTGCCAGCAGCGTAGCGGGACAGGGGTTTGGCTACACCTTC.

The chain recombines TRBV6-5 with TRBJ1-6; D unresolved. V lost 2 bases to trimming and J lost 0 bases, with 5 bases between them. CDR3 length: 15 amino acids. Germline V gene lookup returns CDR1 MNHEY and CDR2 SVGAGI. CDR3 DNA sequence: TGTGCCAGCAGTTACAGAGGCTCCTATAATTCACCCCTCCACTTT. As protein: CASSYRGSYNSPLHF.

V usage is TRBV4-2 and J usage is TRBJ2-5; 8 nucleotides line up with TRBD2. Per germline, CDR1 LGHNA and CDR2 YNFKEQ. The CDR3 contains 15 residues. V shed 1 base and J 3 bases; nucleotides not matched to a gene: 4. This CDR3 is CASSQGNGGEETQYF. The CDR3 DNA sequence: TGTGCCAGCAGCCAAGGGAACGGGGGGGAAGAGACCCAGTACTTC.

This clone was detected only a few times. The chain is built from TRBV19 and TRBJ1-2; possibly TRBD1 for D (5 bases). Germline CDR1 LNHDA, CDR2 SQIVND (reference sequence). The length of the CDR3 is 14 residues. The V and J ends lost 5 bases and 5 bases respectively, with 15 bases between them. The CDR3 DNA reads TGTGCCAGTAGTTTACAGCGGGGGACGTATGGCTACACCTTC. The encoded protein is CASSLQRGTYGYTF.

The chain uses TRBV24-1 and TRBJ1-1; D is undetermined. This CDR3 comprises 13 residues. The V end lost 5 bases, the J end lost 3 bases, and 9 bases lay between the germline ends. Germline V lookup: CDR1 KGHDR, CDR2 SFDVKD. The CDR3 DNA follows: TGTGCCACCAGTGGTGAGCAACACACTGAAGCTTTCTTT. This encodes CATSGEQHTEAFF.

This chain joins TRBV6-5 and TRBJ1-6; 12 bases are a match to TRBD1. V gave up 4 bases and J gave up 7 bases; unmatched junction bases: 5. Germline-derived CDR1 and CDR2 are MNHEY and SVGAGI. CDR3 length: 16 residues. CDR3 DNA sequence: TGTGCCAGCAGTTCCCGGGACAGGGGGCGGAATTCACCCCTCCACTTT. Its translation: CASSSRDRGRNSPLHF.

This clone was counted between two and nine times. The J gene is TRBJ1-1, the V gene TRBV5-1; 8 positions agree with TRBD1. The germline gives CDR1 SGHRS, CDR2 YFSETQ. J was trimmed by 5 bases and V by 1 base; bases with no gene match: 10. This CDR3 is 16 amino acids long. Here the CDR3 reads CASSLSAGGIRTEAFF. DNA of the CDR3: TGCGCCAGCAGCTTGTCCGCAGGGGGCATAAGGACTGAAGCTTTCTTT.